This TCR beta chain was sequenced during a study of blood T cell repertoires in COVID-19. This clone appeared a single time. The table came from immunoSEQ multiplex PCR; TCRdb's copy has only in-frame clones and leaves some out. The table has about 44,000 clones, under 90% seen once. The V gene end was trimmed by 6 bases and the J gene end by 2 bases; junction bases not matched to a gene: 8. Germline-derived CDR1 and CDR2 are SNHLY and FYNNEI. CDR3 length: 15 residues. The sequenced material came from peripheral blood. The chain employs TRBV2 and TRBJ1-1, with 8 bases aligning to TRBD1. The source is a human donor in a cohort sampled during active COVID-19. CDR3 bases: TGTGCCAGCAGCCATTCTGGACAGGGTAACACTGAAGCTTTCTTT. It specifies CASSHSGQGNTEAFF.